A selection of T cell receptor beta chains follows, all from one sample in a study of blood T cell repertoires in COVID-19. Repertoires were generated with immunoSEQ multiplex PCR, while TCRdb's copy carries only in-frame clones and drops some. In the table there are more than 100,000 clones, around 80% of which are singletons. Sample: peripheral blood. The receptor set was obtained from a woman aged 80 or over with acute or convalescent COVID-19. Both conserved end residues are part of each CDR3. Fields, in order: clone size, V gene, D gene, J gene, CDR3 protein, CDR3 DNA. A D gene is named only where the DNA matches it firmly. For some rows the clone size is stated as once, few or many, or as a class when expanded; others skip it.

abundance: NA
v_gene: TRBV27
d_gene: TRBD1
j_gene: TRBJ2-7
CDR3aa: CASSLSGGRRTGVAYEQYF
CDR3nt: TGTGCCAGCAGTTTATCAGGGGGGAGACGGACAGGGGTAGCCTACGAGCAGTACTTC

abundance: NA
v_gene: TRBV18
d_gene: NA
j_gene: TRBJ1-3
CDR3aa: CASSQGNTIYF
CDR3nt: TGTGCCAGCTCGCAGGGAAACACCATATATTTT

abundance: NA
v_gene: TRBV19
d_gene: TRBD1
j_gene: TRBJ1-1
CDR3aa: CASSDRDRGTEAFF
CDR3nt: TGTGCCAGTAGTGACCGGGACAGGGGCACTGAAGCTTTCTTT

abundance: NA
v_gene: TRBV7-8
d_gene: TRBD1
j_gene: TRBJ1-2
CDR3aa: CASSLARRPGQGAYGYTF
CDR3nt: TGTGCCAGCAGCTTAGCTCGCAGACCGGGACAGGGGGCGTATGGCTACACCTTC

abundance: once
v_gene: TRBV7-7
d_gene: TRBD1
j_gene: TRBJ2-3
CDR3aa: CASSLAGQATQYF
CDR3nt: TGTGCTAGCAGCTTAGCCGGACAGGCTACGCAGTATTTT

abundance: few
v_gene: TRBV10-3
d_gene: TRBD2
j_gene: TRBJ2-7
CDR3aa: CAISLAGGNEQYF
CDR3nt: TGTGCCATCAGTCTAGCGGGGGGCAACGAGCAGTACTTC

abundance: NA
v_gene: TRBV20-1
d_gene: NA
j_gene: TRBJ1-1
CDR3aa: CSVGGHTEAFF
CDR3nt: TGCAGTGTGGGGGGACACACTGAAGCTTTCTTT

abundance: NA
v_gene: TRBV7-2
d_gene: NA
j_gene: TRBJ2-1
CDR3aa: CASSFDGGPYNEQFF
CDR3nt: TGTGCCAGCAGCTTCGACGGGGGACCCTACAATGAGCAGTTCTTC

abundance: NA
v_gene: TRBV6-5
d_gene: TRBD1
j_gene: TRBJ1-5
CDR3aa: CASSRDSGSNQPQHF
CDR3nt: TGTGCCAGCAGTAGGGACAGTGGGAGCAATCAGCCCCAGCATTTT

abundance: NA
v_gene: TRBV7-2
d_gene: NA
j_gene: TRBJ2-4
CDR3aa: CASSLEVGRAKNIQYF
CDR3nt: TGTGCCAGCAGCTTAGAGGTCGGGAGAGCCAAAAACATTCAGTACTTC

abundance: NA
v_gene: TRBV7-2
d_gene: NA
j_gene: TRBJ1-5
CDR3aa: CASSPGSSRSNQPQHF
CDR3nt: TGTGCCAGCAGCCCAGGGTCCTCGAGGAGCAATCAGCCCCAGCATTTT

abundance: NA
v_gene: TRBV7-2
d_gene: TRBD2
j_gene: TRBJ2-5
CDR3aa: CASSLNGGRGETQYF
CDR3nt: TGTGCCAGCAGCTTAAATGGCGGGAGGGGAGAGACCCAGTACTTC

abundance: medium-sized
v_gene: TRBV30
d_gene: TRBD2
j_gene: TRBJ2-7
CDR3aa: CAWSVGGGGSEQYF
CDR3nt: TGTGCCTGGAGTGTAGGCGGGGGAGGCTCCGAGCAGTACTTC

abundance: NA
v_gene: TRBV7-2
d_gene: NA
j_gene: TRBJ1-5
CDR3aa: CASSLGGAGGNQPQHF
CDR3nt: TGTGCCAGCAGCTTAGGTGGGGCAGGGGGCAATCAGCCCCAGCATTTT

abundance: NA
v_gene: TRBV7-9
d_gene: TRBD2
j_gene: TRBJ2-7
CDR3aa: CASSLSVGEGLSYEQYF
CDR3nt: TGTGCCAGCAGCTTAAGTGTAGGGGAGGGACTCTCCTACGAGCAGTACTTC

abundance: NA
v_gene: TRBV4-3
d_gene: TRBD1
j_gene: TRBJ1-2
CDR3aa: CASSQETGQGPGYTF
CDR3nt: TGCGCCAGCAGCCAAGAGACAGGGCAAGGTCCTGGCTACACCTTC

abundance: once
v_gene: TRBV9
d_gene: TRBD1
j_gene: TRBJ2-2
CDR3aa: CASSLQGALGELFF
CDR3nt: TGTGCCAGCAGCCTTCAGGGGGCACTCGGGGAGCTGTTTTTT

abundance: NA
v_gene: TRBV18
d_gene: TRBD1
j_gene: TRBJ1-1
CDR3aa: CASSPVQGVRTEAFF
CDR3nt: TGTGCCAGCTCACCCGTACAGGGGGTTAGGACTGAAGCTTTCTTT

abundance: few
v_gene: TRBV28
d_gene: TRBD1
j_gene: TRBJ1-2
CDR3aa: CASNSPRGGQGVIGYTF
CDR3nt: TGTGCCAGCAATAGTCCCAGAGGGGGACAGGGGGTTATCGGCTACACCTTC

abundance: NA
v_gene: TRBV19
d_gene: NA
j_gene: TRBJ1-2
CDR3aa: CASSNRQDFNYGYTF
CDR3nt: TGTGCCAGTAGTAACCGACAGGATTTTAACTATGGCTACACCTTC

abundance: NA
v_gene: TRBV4-3
d_gene: NA
j_gene: TRBJ1-1
CDR3aa: CASSPQGIRTEAFF
CDR3nt: TGCGCCAGCAGCCCTCAGGGGATTCGGACTGAAGCTTTCTTT

abundance: NA
v_gene: TRBV5-1
d_gene: TRBD1
j_gene: TRBJ1-2
CDR3aa: CASSPDRANYGYTF
CDR3nt: TGCGCCAGCAGCCCGGACAGGGCTAACTATGGCTACACCTTC

abundance: NA
v_gene: TRBV3-1/TRBV3-2
d_gene: TRBD2
j_gene: TRBJ2-6
CDR3aa: CASSPGPSGFSGANVLTF
CDR3nt: TGTGCCAGCAGCCCTGGTCCTAGCGGGTTCTCTGGGGCCAACGTCCTGACTTTC

abundance: few
v_gene: TRBV30
d_gene: TRBD1
j_gene: TRBJ2-1
CDR3aa: CAWNRGNNNEQFF
CDR3nt: TGTGCCTGGAACAGGGGGAACAACAATGAGCAGTTCTTC

abundance: NA
v_gene: TRBV7-9
d_gene: NA
j_gene: TRBJ1-3
CDR3aa: CASSLNSYGNTIYF
CDR3nt: TGTGCCAGCAGCTTAAACAGTTATGGAAACACCATATATTTT

abundance: few
v_gene: TRBV18
d_gene: NA
j_gene: TRBJ2-1
CDR3aa: CASSPRVLATSSYNEQFF
CDR3nt: TGTGCCAGCTCACCCCGAGTCTTAGCAACCAGCTCCTACAATGAGCAGTTCTTC

abundance: NA
v_gene: TRBV4-3
d_gene: NA
j_gene: TRBJ1-6
CDR3aa: CASSQDPREGYNSPLHF
CDR3nt: TGCGCCAGCAGCCAAGATCCCAGGGAGGGTTATAATTCACCCCTCCACTTT

abundance: NA
v_gene: TRBV2
d_gene: NA
j_gene: TRBJ2-7
CDR3aa: CASRQGFVSYEQYF
CDR3nt: TGTGCCAGCAGGCAGGGGTTCGTCTCGTACGAGCAGTACTTC

abundance: NA
v_gene: TRBV9
d_gene: NA
j_gene: TRBJ2-2
CDR3aa: CASSATGTLSNTGELFF
CDR3nt: TGTGCCAGCAGCGCAACCGGGACACTTAGTAACACCGGGGAGCTGTTTTTT

abundance: NA
v_gene: TRBV6-4
d_gene: TRBD1
j_gene: TRBJ1-4
CDR3aa: CASRQGVPNEKLFF
CDR3nt: TGTGCCAGCAGGCAGGGGGTCCCTAATGAAAAACTGTTTTTT

abundance: NA
v_gene: TRBV5-1
d_gene: TRBD1
j_gene: TRBJ2-5
CDR3aa: CASDRTGTGGEETQYF
CDR3nt: TGCGCCAGCGACCGGACCGGGACAGGGGGCGAAGAGACCCAGTACTTC

abundance: once
v_gene: TRBV19
d_gene: NA
j_gene: TRBJ1-4
CDR3aa: CASSVRLLRWEKLFF
CDR3nt: TGTGCCAGTAGTGTCCGACTCCTACGGTGGGAAAAACTGTTTTTT

abundance: NA
v_gene: TRBV18
d_gene: TRBD1
j_gene: TRBJ2-4
CDR3aa: CASSPPGQGDKNIQYF
CDR3nt: TGTGCCAGCTCACCACCCGGACAGGGGGACAAAAACATTCAGTACTTC

abundance: NA
v_gene: TRBV6-5
d_gene: NA
j_gene: TRBJ2-4
CDR3aa: CASSWERGYIQYF
CDR3nt: TGTGCCAGCAGTTGGGAGAGGGGGTACATTCAGTACTTC

abundance: NA
v_gene: TRBV20-1
d_gene: NA
j_gene: TRBJ1-2
CDR3aa: CSAYGGIGYTF
CDR3nt: TGCAGTGCCTACGGAGGGATCGGCTACACCTTC

abundance: NA
v_gene: TRBV7-9
d_gene: NA
j_gene: TRBJ1-2
CDR3aa: CASSPSEGYTF
CDR3nt: TGTGCCAGCAGCCCCTCTGAGGGCTACACCTTC

abundance: NA
v_gene: TRBV7-2
d_gene: TRBD1
j_gene: TRBJ2-7
CDR3aa: CASSLHRGPSYEQYF
CDR3nt: TGTGCCAGCAGCTTACACAGGGGGCCCTCCTACGAGCAGTACTTC

abundance: NA
v_gene: TRBV27
d_gene: NA
j_gene: TRBJ2-1
CDR3aa: CASSFRPRESEQFF
CDR3nt: TGTGCCAGCAGTTTTCGGCCACGGGAAAGTGAGCAGTTCTTC

abundance: NA
v_gene: TRBV10-1
d_gene: NA
j_gene: TRBJ1-2
CDR3aa: CASSEGTPIPRNGYTF
CDR3nt: TGCGCCAGCAGTGAGGGGACTCCAATCCCCCGAAATGGCTACACCTTC

abundance: NA
v_gene: TRBV5-1
d_gene: TRBD1
j_gene: TRBJ2-2
CDR3aa: CASSPRQGATGELFF
CDR3nt: TGCGCCAGCAGCCCCCGACAGGGCGCCACCGGGGAGCTGTTTTTT

abundance: NA
v_gene: TRBV3-1/TRBV3-2
d_gene: NA
j_gene: TRBJ2-7
CDR3aa: CASSPRYYEQYF
CDR3nt: TGTGCCAGCAGCCCGCGGTATTACGAGCAGTACTTC

abundance: NA
v_gene: TRBV5-1
d_gene: NA
j_gene: TRBJ1-1
CDR3aa: CASSLGPGTEAFF
CDR3nt: TGCGCCAGCAGCTTGGGTCCGGGCACTGAAGCTTTCTTT

abundance: NA
v_gene: TRBV5-1
d_gene: TRBD2
j_gene: TRBJ2-5
CDR3aa: CASRVTSGQETQYF
CDR3nt: TGCGCCAGCAGAGTGACTAGCGGTCAAGAGACCCAGTACTTC

abundance: NA
v_gene: TRBV6-5
d_gene: NA
j_gene: TRBJ1-5
CDR3aa: CASSYSGGPQHF
CDR3nt: TGTGCCAGCAGTTACTCGGGAGGGCCCCAGCATTTT

abundance: NA
v_gene: TRBV30
d_gene: TRBD1
j_gene: TRBJ1-2
CDR3aa: CAWNPRQGGYTF
CDR3nt: TGTGCCTGGAACCCAAGACAGGGGGGCTACACCTTC

abundance: once
v_gene: TRBV5-1
d_gene: TRBD2
j_gene: TRBJ2-2
CDR3aa: CASGPKSGGPNTGELFF
CDR3nt: TGCGCCAGCGGCCCGAAAAGCGGGGGGCCGAACACCGGGGAGCTGTTTTTT

abundance: NA
v_gene: TRBV7-3
d_gene: TRBD1
j_gene: TRBJ1-2
CDR3aa: CASSTGTGGTHGYTF
CDR3nt: TGTGCCAGCAGCACGGGGACAGGGGGCACCCATGGCTACACCTTC

abundance: NA
v_gene: TRBV5-8
d_gene: NA
j_gene: TRBJ2-1
CDR3aa: CASMEDRSYNEQFF
CDR3nt: TGTGCCAGCATGGAGGACAGAAGCTACAATGAGCAGTTCTTC

abundance: NA
v_gene: TRBV5-1
d_gene: NA
j_gene: TRBJ1-2
CDR3aa: CASSLDPGGGYTF
CDR3nt: TGCGCCAGCAGCTTGGATCCAGGCGGGGGCTACACCTTC

abundance: few
v_gene: TRBV2
d_gene: NA
j_gene: TRBJ2-5
CDR3aa: CASSDRGETQYF
CDR3nt: TGTGCCAGCAGTGACAGGGGAGAGACCCAGTACTTC

abundance: NA
v_gene: TRBV28
d_gene: TRBD2
j_gene: TRBJ2-1
CDR3aa: CASSLPSTSGSFHNEQFF
CDR3nt: TGTGCCAGCAGTTTACCCTCGACTAGCGGGAGTTTTCACAATGAGCAGTTCTTC

abundance: NA
v_gene: TRBV7-6
d_gene: NA
j_gene: TRBJ2-7
CDR3aa: CASSLARGGSYEQYF
CDR3nt: TGTGCCAGCAGCTTAGCCAGGGGTGGCTCCTACGAGCAGTACTTC

abundance: NA
v_gene: TRBV15
d_gene: NA
j_gene: TRBJ1-4
CDR3aa: CATSREGGGGEKLFF
CDR3nt: TGTGCCACCAGCAGAGAGGGAGGGGGGGGAGAAAAACTGTTTTTT

abundance: once
v_gene: TRBV10-2
d_gene: NA
j_gene: TRBJ1-2
CDR3aa: CASSESGGNYGYTF
CDR3nt: TGCGCCAGCAGTGAGTCGGGAGGGAACTATGGCTACACCTTC

abundance: few
v_gene: TRBV10-1
d_gene: TRBD2
j_gene: TRBJ2-5
CDR3aa: CASSEGVAGSQETQYF
CDR3nt: TGCGCCAGCAGTGAAGGGGTAGCGGGGAGCCAAGAGACCCAGTACTTC

abundance: once
v_gene: TRBV7-2
d_gene: TRBD2
j_gene: TRBJ2-3
CDR3aa: CASTPSGGEDTQYF
CDR3nt: TGTGCCAGCACTCCCAGCGGGGGGGAGGATACGCAGTATTTT

abundance: NA
v_gene: TRBV6-6
d_gene: TRBD1
j_gene: TRBJ1-2
CDR3aa: CASTQTGQGAEGYTF
CDR3nt: TGTGCCAGCACCCAAACGGGACAGGGGGCGGAAGGCTACACCTTC

abundance: NA
v_gene: TRBV7-2
d_gene: NA
j_gene: TRBJ2-5
CDR3aa: CASSLQRQETQYF
CDR3nt: TGTGCCAGCAGCTTACAGCGTCAAGAGACCCAGTACTTC

abundance: NA
v_gene: TRBV6-5
d_gene: NA
j_gene: TRBJ2-6
CDR3aa: CASRSTGSGANVLTF
CDR3nt: TGTGCCAGCAGATCAACAGGGTCTGGGGCCAACGTCCTGACTTTC

abundance: NA
v_gene: TRBV27
d_gene: NA
j_gene: TRBJ1-1
CDR3aa: CASSFHNRDTEAFF
CDR3nt: TGTGCCAGCAGTTTCCACAACAGGGACACTGAAGCTTTCTTT